Shown below are 16 T cell receptor beta chains from a single sample sequenced in a study of T cell repertoires in cytomegalovirus infection. Their cognate antigens are unknown. A single record per CDR3 protein comes from TCRdb applying MiXCR to the reads. In the table there are approximately 910,000 distinct CDR3 sequences, roughly 30% of which are singletons. Sequenced material: cultured CD8+ T cells from PBMCs, taken from culture after CMV antigen stimulation. All receptors come from a human donor in good health (CMV status not recorded). Some clones in this sample may be carry-over from other donors' samples.

This clonotype was seen many times. The gene calls are TRBV10-3 and TRBJ2-3; 10 bases agree with TRBD2. V lost 3 bases and J lost 4; bases outside the gene matches: 13. The CDR3 totals 18 residues. Per germline, CDR1 ENHRY and CDR2 SYGVKD. The CDR3 DNA is TGTGCCATCAGTGATACGAAAGGGAAGCGGGGGGGCCCAGATACGCAGTATTTT. Translating gives CAISDTKGKRGGPDTQYF.

The J gene is TRBJ1-5, the V gene TRBV6-1, with D possibly TRBD1 on 6 matching bases. The V end lost 3 bases, the J end lost 2 bases, and 14 bases lay between the germline ends. CDR3 length equals 16 residues. Germline CDR1 reads MNHNS; CDR2 reads SASEGT. CDR3 loop: CASSDEGGRGNQPQHF. CDR3 coding DNA: TGTGCCAGCAGTGATGAGGGGGGCCGGGGCAATCAGCCCCAGCATTTT.

This clonotype showed up many times. One junction end does not reproduce the germline sequence, and a read error may be involved. The rearrangement links TRBV7-7 to TRBJ2-2; unclear D gene. CDR3 length equals 13 residues. Germline CDR1 and CDR2: SSHAT and FNYEAQ (reference sequence). The CDR3 DNA follows: TGTGCTAGCAGCTTAGGGTGGGGCGGGGAGCTGTTTTTT. This encodes CASSLGWGGELFF.

This chain uses TRBV7-9 with TRBJ1-1, with 7 bases fitting TRBD1. The junction had 13 bases not matched to a gene; V was cut back by 4 bases and J by 11 bases. In germline, CDR1 is SEHNR, CDR2 FQNEAQ (reference sequence). The CDR3 totals 14 residues. The CDR3: CASSSDSQGPGAFF. In DNA form, the CDR3 reads TGTGCCAGCAGCTCAGACTCACAGGGGCCGGGGGCTTTCTTT.

This clonotype has more than one count but fewer than ten. This chain links TRBV7-9 with TRBJ2-7; 9 bases line up with TRBD1. V lost 4 bases to trimming and J lost 2 bases; unmatched junction nucleotides: 6. Germline loops: CDR1 SEHNR, CDR2 FQNEAQ (reference sequence). The CDR3 sequence is 15 residues long. This CDR3 reads CASSSRTGDPYEQYF. The CDR3 bases are TGTGCCAGCAGCTCGCGGACAGGGGACCCCTACGAGCAGTACTTC.

This clonotype was seen ten or more times. The chain recombines TRBV19 with TRBJ2-5, with TRBD2 matching over 8 bases. The germline CDR1 and CDR2 sequences are LNHDA and SQIVND (reference sequence). Trimming took 8 bases from V and 4 from J; bases not matched to a gene: 3. CDR3 length: 12 residues. Here the CDR3 DNA reads TGTGCCAGTCGCACTAGCGGAGAGACCCAGTACTTC. It yields the protein CASRTSGETQYF.

This clonotype showed up just a few times. The chain links TRBV6-1 to TRBJ2-1, with a tentative D call TRBD1 (5 bases). V was shortened by 8 bases and J by 4 bases, with 12 bases between the two germline ends. The germline gives CDR1 MNHNS, CDR2 SASEGT. The CDR3 spans 13 residues. The CDR3 sequence is CASGAVNYNEQFF. The CDR3 nucleotides are TGTGCCAGCGGGGCAGTAAATTACAATGAGCAGTTCTTC.

The gene calls are TRBV24-1 and TRBJ1-2; no reliable D call. Trimming left V 1 base short and J 7 bases short, with 6 bases between. The germline V gene has CDR1 KGHDR and CDR2 SFDVKD. The CDR3 has 12 residues. CDR3 region: CATSDFRGGYTF. CDR3 in DNA: TGTGCCACCAGTGATTTCCGTGGTGGCTACACCTTC.

This clonotype was recorded many times. The J gene is TRBJ2-7, the V gene TRBV20-1; 9 bases agree with TRBD1. This CDR3 has 16 amino acids. Germline assignment: CDR1 DFQATT and CDR2 SNEGSKA (reference sequence). V lost 1 base and J lost 2; bases outside the gene matches: 9. The CDR3 loop is CSARAPGQGKAYEQYF. For the CDR3, the DNA is TGCAGTGCTAGAGCGCCAGGACAGGGGAAGGCCTACGAGCAGTACTTC.

The sample holds a few counts of this clonotype. The rearrangement links TRBV7-8 to TRBJ2-3; no reliable D call. The CDR3 extends over 17 amino acids. CDR1 and CDR2 (germline): SGHVS, FQNEAQ. V dropped 4 bases and J dropped 2 bases, with 19 bases sitting between them. CDR3 in amino acids: CASSSPFAGPHTDTQYF. For the CDR3, the DNA is TGTGCCAGCAGCTCCCCCTTTGCTGGACCTCACACAGATACGCAGTATTTT.

V and J are TRBV12-3 or TRBV12-4 and TRBJ2-3; possibly TRBD2 for D (7 bases). The CDR3 consists of 17 residues. The V and J ends lost 1 base and 2 bases respectively, with 16 bases between them. The CDR3 DNA reads as TGTGCCAGCAGTTTAGTCGGGGCGGGGGCTAACACAGATACGCAGTATTTT. The encoded protein is CASSLVGAGANTDTQYF.

The chain couples TRBV5-6 to TRBJ2-5, with TRBD2 as a possible D gene (5 bases). The CDR3 covers 16 residues. Germline loops: CDR1 SGHDT, CDR2 YYEEEE. The V end was cut by 0 bases, the J end by 2 bases, with 14 bases between. Here the CDR3 reads CASSLASRAAQETQYF. CDR3 DNA sequence: TGTGCCAGCAGCTTGGCCAGTAGAGCGGCTCAAGAGACCCAGTACTTC.

This clonotype was counted ten times or more. The CDR3 is CASSFGGGGYTF. In nucleotides, the CDR3 is TGTGCCAGCAGTTTTGGGGGCGGTGGCTACACCTTC. The chain carries TRBV12-3 or TRBV12-4 and TRBJ1-2; TRBD1 might be the D (6 bases). CDR3 length: 12 amino acids. Trimming took off 3 bases at V and 7 bases at J, with 9 bases between the two ends.

V is TRBV12-3 or TRBV12-4 and J is TRBJ1-2, with D uncertain. The CDR3 is 13 amino acids. Trimming shortened V by 10 bases and J by 5 bases, and 17 bases separated the two germline ends. The CDR3 protein is CATRAATGYGYTF. CDR3 nucleotide sequence: TGTGCCACTCGCGCGGCAACGGGGTATGGCTACACCTTC.

V is TRBV28 and J is TRBJ2-1, with TRBD2 matching over 8 bases. The CDR3 is made up of 16 amino acids. V lost 5 bases, J lost 7 bases, and 13 bases stayed unmatched. From germline, CDR1 is MDHEN and CDR2 SYDVKM. The CDR3, as DNA: TGTGCCAGCAGTCAAAGACTGGGCGGGGGGTGGAATGAGCAGTTCTTC. It specifies CASSQRLGGGWNEQFF.

The J gene is TRBJ2-5, the V gene TRBV2; no reliable D call. Between the trimmed V and J ends, which lost 6 bases and 0 bases, there was a span of 23 bases. The V gene's germline CDR1 is SNHLY and CDR2 FYNNEI. There are 18 residues in the CDR3. The CDR3 region is CASRPRRGPKIHQETQYF. DNA for the CDR3: TGTGCCAGCAGGCCGAGGAGAGGCCCTAAGATTCACCAAGAGACCCAGTACTTC.